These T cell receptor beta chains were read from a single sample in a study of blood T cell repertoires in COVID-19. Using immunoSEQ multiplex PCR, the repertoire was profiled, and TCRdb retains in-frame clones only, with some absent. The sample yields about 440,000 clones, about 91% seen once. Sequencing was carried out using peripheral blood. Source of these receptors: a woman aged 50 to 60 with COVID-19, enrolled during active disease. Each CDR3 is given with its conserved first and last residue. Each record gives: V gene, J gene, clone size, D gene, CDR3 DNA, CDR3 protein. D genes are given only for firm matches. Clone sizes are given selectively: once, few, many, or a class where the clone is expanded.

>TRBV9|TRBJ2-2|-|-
TGTGCCAGCAGCGTAGCTCGGGCAGGGCCTAACACCGGGGAGCTGTTTTTT
CASSVARAGPNTGELFF
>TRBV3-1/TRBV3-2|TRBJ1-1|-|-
TGTGCCAGCAGCTCCCGAGAGAACACTGAAGCTTTCTTT
CASSSRENTEAFF
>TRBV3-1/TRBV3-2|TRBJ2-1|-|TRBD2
TGTGCCAGCAGCCAAGATCGGAGTGGGGGGAGGGAGTTCTTC
CASSQDRSGGREFF
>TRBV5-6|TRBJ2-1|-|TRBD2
TGTGCCAGCAGCCTTTCGGTGGCGGGGGTAAATGAGCAGTTCTTC
CASSLSVAGVNEQFF
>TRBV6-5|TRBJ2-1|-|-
TGTGCCAGCAGATTGACAGGTTCGGGGGGGCAGTTCTTC
CASRLTGSGGQFF
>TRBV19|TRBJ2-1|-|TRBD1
TGTGCCAGTAGTCCCCAGGGGGAAAATGAGCAGTTCTTC
CASSPQGENEQFF
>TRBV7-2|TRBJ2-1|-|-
TGTGCCAGCAGCTCCACAGTTTACAATGAGCAGTTCTTC
CASSSTVYNEQFF
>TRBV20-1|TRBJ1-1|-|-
TGCAGTGCTAGTACAGTGAACACTGAAGCTTTCTTT
CSASTVNTEAFF
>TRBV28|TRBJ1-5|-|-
TGTGCCTCCGGCGGGGGTCAGAGCAATCAGCCCCAGCATTTT
CASGGGQSNQPQHF
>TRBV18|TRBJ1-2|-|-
TGTGCCAGCTCACCGCGGGGGCCCCAGGAGGGTGGCTACACCTTC
CASSPRGPQEGGYTF
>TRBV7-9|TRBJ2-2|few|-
TGTGCCAGCAGCTCGGACGGGGGATGGAACACCGGGGAGCTGTTTTTT
CASSSDGGWNTGELFF
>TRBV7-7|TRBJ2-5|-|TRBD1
TGTGCCAGCAGCCCGGGGACAGGGAGGGAGACCCAGTACTTC
CASSPGTGRETQYF
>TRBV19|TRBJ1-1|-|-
TGTGCCAGTAGCATCGACCGGGGGGATCCGGACACTGAAGCTTTCTTT
CASSIDRGDPDTEAFF
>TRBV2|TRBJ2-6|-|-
TGTGCCAGCAGTGAAGGAGAGACTGGGGCCAACGTCCTGACTTTC
CASSEGETGANVLTF
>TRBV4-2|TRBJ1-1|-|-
TGTGCCAGCAGCCAAGATCGGAGGGGCCCTGAAGCTTTCTTT
CASSQDRRGPEAFF
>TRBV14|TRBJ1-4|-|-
TGTGCCAGCAGCCAATTGCGGTCCAATGAAAAACTGTTTTTT
CASSQLRSNEKLFF
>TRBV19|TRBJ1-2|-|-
TGTGCCAGTAGTATGGACGCAGGGGTCTACTATGGCTACACCTTC
CASSMDAGVYYGYTF
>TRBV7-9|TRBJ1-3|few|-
TGTGCCAGCAGACTCTCTGGAAACACCATATATTTT
CASRLSGNTIYF
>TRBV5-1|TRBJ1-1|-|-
TGCGCCAGCAGCCCCGAAGCGAGGACATCGAACACTGAAGCTTTCTTT
CASSPEARTSNTEAFF
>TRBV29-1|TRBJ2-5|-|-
TGCAGCGTTGAAGGCGGAGCGGAGCCCCAAGAGACCCAGTACTTC
CSVEGGAEPQETQYF
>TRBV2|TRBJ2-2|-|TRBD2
TGTGCCAGCAGTGGGGTAGCGGGAACCGCCGGGGAGCTGTTTTTT
CASSGVAGTAGELFF
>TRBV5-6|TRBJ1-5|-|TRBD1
TGTGCCAGCAGCTTAGGGACAGGGAGTCCCCAGCATTTT
CASSLGTGSPQHF
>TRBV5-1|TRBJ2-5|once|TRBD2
TGCGCCAGCAGCTACGTGGGGCTAGCGGGGGCAGAGACCCAGTACTTC
CASSYVGLAGAETQYF
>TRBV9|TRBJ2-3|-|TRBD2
TGTGCCAGCAGCCTTGGGACTAGCTTTAGCACAGATACGCAGTATTTT
CASSLGTSFSTDTQYF
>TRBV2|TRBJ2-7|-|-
TGTGCCAGCAGTACCACAGGATATGAGCAGTACTTC
CASSTTGYEQYF
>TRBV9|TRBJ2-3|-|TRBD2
TGTGCCAGCAGCGTTGGCCGGGGGGGCCGAGATACGCAGTATTTT
CASSVGRGGRDTQYF
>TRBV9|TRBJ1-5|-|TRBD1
TGTGCCAGCAGCGCGGGGACAGGCAATCAGCCCCAGCATTTT
CASSAGTGNQPQHF
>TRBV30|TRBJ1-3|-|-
TGTGCCTGGAACGTGGTCGGGGTAGGAAACACCATATATTTT
CAWNVVGVGNTIYF
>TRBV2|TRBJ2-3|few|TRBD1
TGTGCCAGCAGGGGACAGGTCTTGACGCAGTATTTT
CASRGQVLTQYF
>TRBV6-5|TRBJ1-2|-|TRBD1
TGTGCCAGCGGACAGGAGGCCAACTATGGCTACACCTTC
CASGQEANYGYTF
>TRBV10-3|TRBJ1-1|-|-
TGTGCCATCAGTCAGGACCTCGGAGCGGACACTGAAGCTTTCTTT
CAISQDLGADTEAFF